Listed here are 24 T cell receptor beta chains from one sample, sequenced in a study of blood T cell repertoires in COVID-19. Sequencing used immunoSEQ multiplex PCR; TCRdb keeps in-frame clones, though not all of them. The sample gives 330,000 or so clones, about 90% of which show up once; just under 3% is in the top ten. The sequenced material came from PBMCs or T cells enriched from blood (not recorded which). Source of these receptors: a woman under 40 who had recovered from COVID-19.

The CDR3: CASSDGAGSGNTIYF. The CDR3 DNA sequence: TGTGCCAGCAGCGACGGAGCTGGGTCTGGAAACACCATATATTTT. V gene TRBV7-2 combines with J gene TRBJ1-3; unclear D gene. Deletions cut 5 bases from V and 1 base from J, with 12 bases between. The CDR3 has 15 amino acids. Germline CDR1 and CDR2: SGHTA and FQGNSA.

The genes are TRBV7-3 and TRBJ2-1; D not resolved. The V gene's germline CDR1 is SGHTA and CDR2 FQGTGA. The CDR3 has 13 residues. Trimming shortened V by 5 bases and J by 5 bases, and 10 bases separated the two germline ends. CDR3 loop: CASSPRWDNEQFF. The CDR3 DNA reads as TGTGCCAGCAGCCCGCGGTGGGACAATGAGCAGTTCTTC.

V gene TRBV11-2 combines with J gene TRBJ1-6; possible D gene TRBD1, 6 bases. The CDR3 has 14 residues. Trimming pared 1 base from V and 9 bases from J, leaving 10 bases between. Per germline, CDR1 SGHAT and CDR2 FQNNGV. The CDR3: CASSLVRGGSPLHF. As DNA, the CDR3 is TGTGCCAGCAGCTTAGTCAGGGGTGGTTCACCCCTCCACTTT.

This clone was observed a handful of times. CDR3 residues: CASSLSIRDRYQPQHF. In DNA form, the CDR3 reads TGTGCCAGCAGTTTAAGTATACGGGACAGATATCAGCCCCAGCATTTT. The gene calls are TRBV27 and TRBJ1-5; 7 bases fit TRBD1. The CDR3 consists of 16 residues. With V trimmed by 2 bases and J by 5 bases, 9 bases remained unmatched. CDR1 is MNHEY, CDR2 SMNVEV, per germline (reference sequence).

The rearrangement uses TRBV7-9 and TRBJ2-7; possibly TRBD2 for D (5 bases). Germline V gene lookup returns CDR1 SEHNR and CDR2 FQNEAQ (reference sequence). V dropped 5 bases and J dropped 4 bases, with 6 bases sitting between them. CDR3 length equals 11 residues. The CDR3 bases are TGTGCCAGCAGCGACTATTACGAGCAGTACTTC. Its protein product is CASSDYYEQYF.

This chain uses TRBV6-1 with TRBJ2-3; 10 bases are shared with TRBD2. After removal of 4 bases from V and 2 bases from J, the junction contained 6 bases not matched to a gene. CDR1 and CDR2 from the germline V gene are MNHNS and SASEGT. The CDR3 totals 16 residues. The CDR3 protein is CASSARTSGYTDTQYF. DNA of the CDR3: TGTGCCAGCAGTGCCCGGACTAGCGGTTACACAGATACGCAGTATTTT.

The CDR3 loop reads CASSWRPGGGTEAFF. CDR3 nucleotides: TGTGCCAGCAGCTGGAGGCCAGGTGGGGGGACTGAAGCTTTCTTT. The chain has TRBV5-6 and TRBJ1-1; maybe TRBD1 (5 bases). CDR1 SGHDT and CDR2 YYEEEE come from the germline V gene. Trimming shortened V by 3 bases and J by 5 bases, and 17 bases separated the two germline ends. The CDR3 contains 15 residues.

The chain employs TRBV29-1 and TRBJ1-5, with D possibly matching TRBD1 (5 bases). Germline CDR1 SQVTM, CDR2 ANQGSEA. The CDR3 runs 14 residues. The germline V and J ends were trimmed by 5 bases and 3 bases, with 14 bases remaining between them. The DNA for the CDR3 is TGCAGCGTTCTCGCGGGGACGGACAATCAGCCCCAGCATTTT. Encoded protein: CSVLAGTDNQPQHF.

The rearrangement joins TRBV25-1 to TRBJ1-5, with 9 bases aligning to TRBD1. After removal of 3 bases from V and 6 bases from J, the junction contained 0 bases not matched to a gene. Germline CDR1 reads MGHDK; CDR2 reads SYGVNS. This CDR3 is 13 amino acids long. Here the CDR3 reads CASSEDRGQPQHF. The CDR3 nucleotides read TGTGCCAGCAGTGAGGACAGGGGTCAGCCCCAGCATTTT. The full variable domain, completed using reference TRBV25-1 and TRBJ1-5, is EADIYQTPRYLVIGTGKKITLECSQTMGHDKMYWYQQDPGMELHLIHYSYGVNSTEKGDLSSESTVSRIRTEHFPLTLESARPSHTSQYLCASSEDRGQPQHFGDGTRLSIL.

In DNA form, the CDR3 reads TGTGCCAGCAAGGTTCGATCACGGCAGGCCCTCCACTTT. Protein product: CASKVRSRQALHF. This sequence joins TRBV2 and TRBJ1-6; unclear D gene. The length of the CDR3 is 13 residues. V was pared by 7 bases and J by 14 bases, with 18 bases between. CDR1 is SNHLY, CDR2 FYNNEI, per germline.

J is TRBJ2-7 and V is TRBV14, with 11 positions matching TRBD2. Germline V gene lookup returns CDR1 SGHDN and CDR2 FVKESK. With V trimmed by 4 bases and J by 4 bases, 9 bases remained unmatched. This CDR3 comprises 16 residues. The CDR3, as DNA: TGTGCCAGCAGCCCTATAACTAGCGGGAGTTCTTACGAGCAGTACTTC. This codes for CASSPITSGSSYEQYF.

This chain links TRBV3-1 (or the pseudogene TRBV3-2) with TRBJ1-1; no reliable D call. This CDR3 comprises 14 residues. Per the germline V gene, CDR1 is LGHDT and CDR2 is YNNKEL (reference sequence). The V and J ends lost 2 bases and 2 bases respectively, with 9 bases between them. CDR3 in amino acids: CASSQLPVNTEAFF. The CDR3 DNA is TGTGCCAGCAGCCAACTCCCCGTAAACACTGAAGCTTTCTTT.

This chain connects TRBV6-5 to TRBJ2-2; D gene ambiguous. Trimming removed 6 bases from V and 1 base from J, with 9 bases in between. Per germline, CDR1 MNHEY and CDR2 SVGAGI. The CDR3 runs to 14 residues. The CDR3, as DNA: TGTGCCAGCAGCCCCACCGGGAACACCGGGGAGCTGTTTTTT. This encodes CASSPTGNTGELFF.

This chain links TRBV27 with TRBJ1-1, with 12 bases matching TRBD1. Germline trimming cut 5 bases from V and 5 bases from J; bases unmatched to any gene: 3. Germline V gives CDR1 MNHEY, CDR2 SMNVEV (reference sequence). This CDR3 is 14 amino acids long. The CDR3 region has the DNA TGTGCCAGCAGTGTGGGACAGGGGGCAACTGAAGCTTTCTTT. Translation: CASSVGQGATEAFF.

The chain joins TRBV2 to TRBJ1-4; 7 positions match TRBD1. CDR1 and CDR2 (germline): SNHLY, FYNNEI. The CDR3 runs to 16 residues. J lost 0 bases, V lost 5 bases, and 6 bases had no gene match. Here the CDR3 reads CASSLRTGPTNEKLFF. The CDR3 DNA follows: TGTGCCAGCAGTCTTAGGACAGGACCAACTAATGAAAAACTGTTTTTT.

The chain employs TRBV5-1 and TRBJ1-5, with D possibly TRBD1 on 6 matching bases. Germline CDR1 and CDR2: SGHRS and YFSETQ. CDR3 length equals 15 residues. Trimming cost V 4 bases and J 4 bases, with 15 bases left between them. CDR3 coding DNA: TGCGCCAGCAGCCGGGGGGGCGGTCTGAATCAGCCCCAGCATTTT. The encoded protein is CASSRGGGLNQPQHF.

This rearrangement joins TRBV5-6 to TRBJ2-5; TRBD2 aligns across 8 bases. V gave up 1 base and J gave up 1 base; unmatched junction bases: 6. The CDR3 contains 16 residues. Germline CDR1 reads SGHDT; CDR2 reads YYEEEE. The chain's CDR3 is CASSLFGRGVQETQYF. CDR3 DNA: TGTGCCAGCAGCTTGTTTGGGCGGGGGGTCCAAGAGACCCAGTACTTC.

This clone came up once. The chain recombines TRBV5-1 with TRBJ1-2, with 11 bases fitting TRBD1. Unmatched junction bases numbered 5, after V lost 0 bases and J lost 4 bases. Germline lookup yields CDR1 SGHRS and CDR2 YFSETQ. This CDR3 comprises 16 residues. The CDR3: CASSLGPGTGGYGYTF. In nucleotides, the CDR3 is TGCGCCAGCAGCTTGGGCCCCGGGACAGGGGGCTATGGCTACACCTTC.

The DNA for the CDR3 is TGTGCCAGCAGCCAAGTTGTTTCGTATTCACCCCTCCACTTT. This encodes CASSQVVSYSPLHF. J is TRBJ1-6 and V is TRBV3-1 (or the pseudogene TRBV3-2); D is unresolved. This CDR3 is 14 amino acids long. Trimming took off 1 base at V and 8 bases at J, with 9 bases between the two ends. Germline V gene lookup returns CDR1 LGHDT and CDR2 YNNKEL (reference sequence).

This sequence joins TRBV7-8 and TRBJ1-1; D gene uncertain. V was shortened by 6 bases and J by 6 bases, with 14 bases between the two germline ends. Per germline, CDR1 SGHVS and CDR2 FQNEAQ. The CDR3 sequence is 13 residues long. The CDR3 reads CASSSLVAPEAFF. The CDR3 DNA follows: TGTGCCAGCAGTTCCTTGGTGGCACCTGAAGCTTTCTTT.

This chain links TRBV10-3 with TRBJ2-5; TRBD1 is a possible D gene (6 bases). The germline CDR1 and CDR2 sequences are ENHRY and SYGVKD. V was trimmed by 11 bases and J by 3 bases, leaving 22 bases between them. The CDR3 is 15 amino acids. As DNA, the CDR3 is TGTGCCGCACTTTTGAACAGGGTTGGAGAAGAGACCCAGTACTTC. This gives the protein CAALLNRVGEETQYF.

The chain carries TRBV5-8 and TRBJ2-1; 7 nucleotides line up with TRBD1. Trimming cost V 4 bases and J 3 bases; bases outside gene matches: 7. This CDR3 comprises 15 residues. Germline values: CDR1 SGHTS, CDR2 YDEGEE. The CDR3 protein is CASSLTGTVYNEQFF. Here the CDR3 DNA reads TGTGCCAGCAGCCTTACCGGGACAGTCTACAATGAGCAGTTCTTC.

The genes are TRBV10-3 and TRBJ2-1; the D gene is possibly TRBD2 (5 bases). The CDR3 is 13 amino acids. Looked up from germline, CDR1 is ENHRY and CDR2 is SYGVKD. V lost 6 bases and J lost 5, with 11 bases in between. The CDR3 DNA reads TGTGCCATCAGCCGGACTCCGAACAATGAGCAGTTCTTC. Translation gives CAISRTPNNEQFF.

This clone appeared once. This same CDR3 is encoded by further DNA sequences in the sample. The chain employs TRBV19 and TRBJ2-1; TRBD2 matches 7 bases. The CDR3 runs 15 residues. Trimming at V came to 4 bases and at J to 0 bases, leaving 3 bases not matched to a gene. Germline V lookup: CDR1 LNHDA, CDR2 SQIVND (reference sequence). The DNA for the CDR3 is TGTGCCAGTAGTACTAGCGGAAGCTCCTACAATGAGCAGTTCTTC. Protein product: CASSTSGSSYNEQFF.